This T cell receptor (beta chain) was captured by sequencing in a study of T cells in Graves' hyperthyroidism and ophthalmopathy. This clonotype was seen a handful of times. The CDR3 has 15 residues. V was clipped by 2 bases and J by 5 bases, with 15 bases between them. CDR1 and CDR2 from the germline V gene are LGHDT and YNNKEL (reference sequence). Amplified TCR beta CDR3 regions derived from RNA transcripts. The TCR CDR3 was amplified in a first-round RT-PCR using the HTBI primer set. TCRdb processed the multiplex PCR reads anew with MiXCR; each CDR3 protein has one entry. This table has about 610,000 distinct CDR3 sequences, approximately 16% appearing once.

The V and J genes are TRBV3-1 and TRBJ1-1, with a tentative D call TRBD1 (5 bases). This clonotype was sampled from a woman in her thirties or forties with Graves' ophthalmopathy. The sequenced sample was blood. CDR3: CASSQSSTAGTEAFF. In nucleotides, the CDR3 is TGTGCCAGCAGCCAATCGTCGACAGCGGGTACTGAAGCTTTCTTT. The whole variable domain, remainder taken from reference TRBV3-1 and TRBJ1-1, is DTAVSQTPKYLVTQMGNDKSIKCEQNLGHDTMYWYKQDSKKFLKIMFSYNNKELIINETVPNRFSPKSPDKAHLNLHINSLELGDSAVYFCASSQSSTAGTEAFFGQGTRLTVV.